This T cell receptor beta chain was captured by sequencing in a study of cytomegalovirus exposure and HLA in healthy donors. This CDR3 is built from 16 residues. The germline gives CDR1 KGHSY, CDR2 FQNENV. V was clipped by 0 bases and J by 4 bases, with 15 bases between them. With respect to this clone: The antigen is not known.

The study ran its PCR with 60 Vbeta and 13 Jbeta primers. The protocol was immunoSEQ multiplex PCR, while the TCRdb copy is restricted to in-frame clones and leaves out a portion. The profile shows roughly 160,000 clones, 80% to 90% of them singletons. Findings of the study overall: There were some V segments, including TRBV6-2 and TRBV6-3, excluded as indistinguishable. As a later analysis showed, a missense DCLRE1C variant was linked to trimming of TCR beta V- and J-genes.

Sequencing was carried out using PBMCs. The rearrangement joins TRBV16 to TRBJ1-2; TRBD1 might be the D (6 bases). The TCR comes from a male donor in good health and CMV-seronegative. The CDR3 loop is CASSQSISGGGYGYTF. DNA for the CDR3: TGTGCCAGCAGCCAATCGATATCGGGGGGCGGCTATGGCTACACCTTC.